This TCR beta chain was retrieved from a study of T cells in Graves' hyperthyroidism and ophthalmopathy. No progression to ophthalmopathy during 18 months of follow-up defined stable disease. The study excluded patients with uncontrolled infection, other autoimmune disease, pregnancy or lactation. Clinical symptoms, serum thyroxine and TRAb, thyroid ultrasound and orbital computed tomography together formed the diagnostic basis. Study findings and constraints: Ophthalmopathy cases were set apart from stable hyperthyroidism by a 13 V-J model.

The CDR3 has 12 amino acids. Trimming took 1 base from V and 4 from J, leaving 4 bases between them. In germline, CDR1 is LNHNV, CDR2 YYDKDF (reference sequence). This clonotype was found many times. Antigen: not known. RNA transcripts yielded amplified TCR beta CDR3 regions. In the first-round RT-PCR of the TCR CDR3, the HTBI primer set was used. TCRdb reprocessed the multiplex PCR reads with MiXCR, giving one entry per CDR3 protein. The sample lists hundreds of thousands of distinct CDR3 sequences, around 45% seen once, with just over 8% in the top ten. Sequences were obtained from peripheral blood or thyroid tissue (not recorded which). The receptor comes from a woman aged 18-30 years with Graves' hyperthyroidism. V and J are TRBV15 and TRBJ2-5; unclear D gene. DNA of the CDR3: TGTGCCACCAGCAGAGGTCTAGAGACCCAGTACTTC. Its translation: CATSRGLETQYF.